This T cell receptor beta chain was recovered during a study of beta chain features in type 1 diabetes. All of the isolated RNA was reverse transcribed, so expressed TCRB transcripts were sequenced. The data were produced by immunoSEQ multiplex PCR, yet TCRdb's version contains in-frame clones alone and is incomplete. Seen here are about 330,000 clones, about 11% observed once, and the top ten hold around 0.015%. The V gene's germline CDR1 is MNHEY and CDR2 SVGAGI. There are 12 residues in the CDR3. V gave up 4 bases and J gave up 3 bases, with 6 bases separating them. This clone was seen a few times.

V is TRBV6-5 and J is TRBJ1-1, with D possibly TRBD1 on 5 matching bases. The sequenced sample was naive CD4+ T cells from blood. The TCR sequence derives from a woman between 25 and 40 years old in good health. The DNA for the CDR3 is TGTGCCAGCAGTTGGGGCGACACTGAAGCTTTCTTT. This gives the protein CASSWGDTEAFF.